The clone carrying this T cell receptor (beta chain) came up many times. The antigen remains unidentified. These data belong to a study of T cell repertoires in cytomegalovirus infection. Germline trimming cut 4 bases from V and 0 bases from J; bases unmatched to any gene: 9. The CDR3 spans 16 residues. Germline V gene data show CDR1 as DFQATT and CDR2 as SNEGSKA (reference sequence). Study conclusions and caveats: The ex vivo response was dominated by HLA-C-restricted CMV-specific TCR beta clonotypes.

TCRdb used MiXCR to reprocess the reads, holding one entry per CDR3 protein. The data contain about 230,000 distinct CDR3 sequences, approximately 6.7% of them singletons. The receptor's source is a human donor in good health (CMV status not recorded). Some clones in this sample may be carry-over from other donors' samples. Sequencing input: PBMCs. The rearrangement uses TRBV20-1 and TRBJ2-3, with 8 bases matching TRBD2. The CDR3 reads CSAKAGAFPSTDTQYF. The CDR3 DNA reads TGCAGTGCTAAAGCGGGGGCCTTTCCTAGCACAGATACGCAGTATTTT.